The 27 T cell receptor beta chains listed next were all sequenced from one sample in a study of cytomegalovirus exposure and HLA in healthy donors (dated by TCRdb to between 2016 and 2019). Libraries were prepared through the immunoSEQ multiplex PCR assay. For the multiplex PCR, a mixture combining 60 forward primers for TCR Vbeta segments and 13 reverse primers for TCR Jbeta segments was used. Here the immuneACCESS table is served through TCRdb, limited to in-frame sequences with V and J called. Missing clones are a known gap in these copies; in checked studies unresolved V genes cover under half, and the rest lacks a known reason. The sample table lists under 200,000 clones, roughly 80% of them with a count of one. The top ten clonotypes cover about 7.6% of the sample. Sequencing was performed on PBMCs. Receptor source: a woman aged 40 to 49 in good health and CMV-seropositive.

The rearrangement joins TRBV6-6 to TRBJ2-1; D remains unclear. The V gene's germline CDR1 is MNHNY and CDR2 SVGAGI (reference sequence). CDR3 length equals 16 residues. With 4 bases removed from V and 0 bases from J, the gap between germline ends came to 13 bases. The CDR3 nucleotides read TGTGCCAGCAGTTCCGCAACCGTTAGCTCCTACAATGAGCAGTTCTTC. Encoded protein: CASSSATVSSYNEQFF.

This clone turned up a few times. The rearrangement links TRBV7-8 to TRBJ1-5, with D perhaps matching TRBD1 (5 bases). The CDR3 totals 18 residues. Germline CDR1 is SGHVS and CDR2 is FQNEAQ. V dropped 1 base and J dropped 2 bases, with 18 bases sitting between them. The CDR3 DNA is TGTGCCAGCAGCTTAGAGGAGGGGCTCGGGTGGGGCAATCAGCCCCAGCATTTT. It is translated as CASSLEEGLGWGNQPQHF.

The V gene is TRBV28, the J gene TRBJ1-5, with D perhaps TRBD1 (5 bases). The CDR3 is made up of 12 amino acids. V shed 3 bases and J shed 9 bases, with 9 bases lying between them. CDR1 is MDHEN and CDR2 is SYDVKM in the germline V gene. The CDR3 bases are TGTGCCAGCAGTTTGATACAGGTGCCCCAGCATTTT. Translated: CASSLIQVPQHF.

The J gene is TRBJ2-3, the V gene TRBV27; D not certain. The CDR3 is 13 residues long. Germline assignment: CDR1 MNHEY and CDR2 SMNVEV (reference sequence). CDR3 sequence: CVVTDRTAQAQYF. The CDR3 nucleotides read TGTGTTGTCACCGATCGCACAGCTCAGGCGCAGTATTTT.

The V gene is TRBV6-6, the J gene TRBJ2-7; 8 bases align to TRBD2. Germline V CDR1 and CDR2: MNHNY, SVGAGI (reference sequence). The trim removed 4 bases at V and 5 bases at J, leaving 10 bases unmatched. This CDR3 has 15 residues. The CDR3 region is CASSFTGTRGDEQYF. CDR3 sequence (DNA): TGTGCCAGCAGTTTTACCGGGACTAGGGGGGACGAGCAGTACTTC.

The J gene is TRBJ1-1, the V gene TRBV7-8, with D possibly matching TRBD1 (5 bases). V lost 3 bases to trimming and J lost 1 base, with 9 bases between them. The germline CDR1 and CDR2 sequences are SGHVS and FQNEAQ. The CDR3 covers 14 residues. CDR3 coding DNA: TGTGCCAGCAGCTTTGTCGACAGGAACACTGAAGCTTTCTTT. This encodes CASSFVDRNTEAFF.

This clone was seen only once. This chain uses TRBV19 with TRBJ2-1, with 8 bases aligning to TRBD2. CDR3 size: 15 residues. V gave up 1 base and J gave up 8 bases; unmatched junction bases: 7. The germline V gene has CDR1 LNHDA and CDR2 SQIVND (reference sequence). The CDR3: CASSIGLAPSDEQFF. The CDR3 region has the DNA TGTGCCAGTAGTATAGGACTAGCGCCGAGCGATGAGCAGTTCTTC.

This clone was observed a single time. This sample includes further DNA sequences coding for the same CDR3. The CDR3 protein is CASSLTGGVGQETQYF. Here the CDR3 DNA reads TGTGCCAGCAGCTTAACAGGGGGGGTCGGCCAAGAGACCCAGTACTTC. The chain employs TRBV7-2 and TRBJ2-5; D is possibly TRBD1 (8 bases). The CDR3 has 16 amino acids. Germline V lookup: CDR1 SGHTA, CDR2 FQGNSA. V was shortened by 2 bases and J by 1 base, with 14 bases between the two germline ends.

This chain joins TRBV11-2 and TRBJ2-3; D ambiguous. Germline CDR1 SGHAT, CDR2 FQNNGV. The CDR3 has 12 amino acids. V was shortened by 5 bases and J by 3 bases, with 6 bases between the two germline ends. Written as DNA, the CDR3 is TGTGCCAGCAGCCCCCATACAGATACGCAGTATTTT. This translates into CASSPHTDTQYF.

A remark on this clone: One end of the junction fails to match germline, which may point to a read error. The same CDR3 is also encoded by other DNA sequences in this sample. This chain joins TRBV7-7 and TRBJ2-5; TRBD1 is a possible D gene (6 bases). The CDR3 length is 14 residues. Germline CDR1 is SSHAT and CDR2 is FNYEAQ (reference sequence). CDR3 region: CASSLGGQGSLPYF. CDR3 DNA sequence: TGTGCTAGCAGCTTAGGTGGGCAGGGGAGTCTCCCTTACTTC.

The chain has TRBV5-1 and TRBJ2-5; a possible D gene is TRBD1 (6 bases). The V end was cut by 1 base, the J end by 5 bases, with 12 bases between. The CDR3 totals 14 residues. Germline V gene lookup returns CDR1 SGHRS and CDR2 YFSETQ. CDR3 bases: TGCGCCAGCAGCTTGAGTCAGGGGTCGGAGACCCAGTACTTC. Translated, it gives CASSLSQGSETQYF.

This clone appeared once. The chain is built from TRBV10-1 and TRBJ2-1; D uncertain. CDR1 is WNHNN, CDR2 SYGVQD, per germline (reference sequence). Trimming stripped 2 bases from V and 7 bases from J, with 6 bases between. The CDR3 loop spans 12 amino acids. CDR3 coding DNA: TGCGCCAGCAGTGAGCCGTCTAATGAGCAGTTCTTC. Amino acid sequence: CASSEPSNEQFF.

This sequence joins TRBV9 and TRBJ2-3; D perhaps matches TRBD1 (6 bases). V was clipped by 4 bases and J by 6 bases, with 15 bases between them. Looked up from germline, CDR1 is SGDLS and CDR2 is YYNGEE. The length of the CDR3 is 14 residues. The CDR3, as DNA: TGTGCCAGCAGCCGCCCCAGGGGAGCCGATACGCAGTATTTT. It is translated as CASSRPRGADTQYF.

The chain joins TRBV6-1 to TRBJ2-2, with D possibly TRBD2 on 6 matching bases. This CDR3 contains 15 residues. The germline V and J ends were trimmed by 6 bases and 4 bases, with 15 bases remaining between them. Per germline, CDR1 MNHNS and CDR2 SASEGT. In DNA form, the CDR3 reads TGTGCCAGCAGCGGACTACAGTGGGGCACCGGGGAGCTGTTTTTT. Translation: CASSGLQWGTGELFF.

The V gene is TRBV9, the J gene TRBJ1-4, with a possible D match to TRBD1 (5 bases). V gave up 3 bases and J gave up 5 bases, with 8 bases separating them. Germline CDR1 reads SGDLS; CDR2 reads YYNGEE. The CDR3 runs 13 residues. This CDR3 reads CASSEGSNEKLFF. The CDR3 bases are TGTGCCAGCAGCGAGGGGTCGAATGAAAAACTGTTTTTT.

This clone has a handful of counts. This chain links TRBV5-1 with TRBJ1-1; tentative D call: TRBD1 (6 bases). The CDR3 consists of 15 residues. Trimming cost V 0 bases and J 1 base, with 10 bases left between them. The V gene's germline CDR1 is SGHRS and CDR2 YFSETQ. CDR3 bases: TGCGCCAGCAGCTTGGCCCCAGGGGCGAACACTGAAGCTTTCTTT. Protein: CASSLAPGANTEAFF.

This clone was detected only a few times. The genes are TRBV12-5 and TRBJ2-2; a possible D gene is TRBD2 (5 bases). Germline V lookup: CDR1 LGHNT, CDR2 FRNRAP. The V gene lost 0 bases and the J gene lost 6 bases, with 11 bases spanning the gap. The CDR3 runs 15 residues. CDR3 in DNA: TGTGCTAGTGGTTTGGTTGTGGGAGAGGCCGGGGAGCTGTTTTTT. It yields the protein CASGLVVGEAGELFF.

The CDR3 DNA follows: TGTGCCAGCAGCCAGACAGGGGAGGATGGCTACACCTTC. The encoded protein is CASSQTGEDGYTF. V usage is TRBV7-9 and J usage is TRBJ1-2, with 8 bases fitting TRBD1. Germline CDR1 reads SEHNR; CDR2 reads FQNEAQ (reference sequence). The CDR3 runs 13 residues. V was clipped by 5 bases and J by 6 bases; unmatched bases: 5. Supplemented by reference TRBV7-9 and TRBJ1-2, the full variable domain reads DTGVSQNPRHKITKRGQNVTFRCDPISEHNRLYWYRQTLGQGPEFLTYFQNEAQLEKSRLLSDRFSAERPKGSFSTLEIQRTEQGDSAMYLCASSQTGEDGYTFGSGTRLTVV.

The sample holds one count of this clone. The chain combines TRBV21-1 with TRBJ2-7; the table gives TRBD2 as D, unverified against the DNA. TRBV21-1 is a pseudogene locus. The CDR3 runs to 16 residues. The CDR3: CAREVLAGGTTYEQYF. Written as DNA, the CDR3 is TGTGCCAGAGAAGTACTAGCGGGAGGAACGACCTACGAGCAGTACTTC.

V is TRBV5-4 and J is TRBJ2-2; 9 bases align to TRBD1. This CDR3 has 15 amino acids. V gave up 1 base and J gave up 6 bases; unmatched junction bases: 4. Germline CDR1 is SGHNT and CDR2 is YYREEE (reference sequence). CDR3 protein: CASSLTGGGPGELFF. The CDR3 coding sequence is TGTGCCAGCAGCTTGACAGGGGGCGGCCCCGGGGAGCTGTTTTTT.

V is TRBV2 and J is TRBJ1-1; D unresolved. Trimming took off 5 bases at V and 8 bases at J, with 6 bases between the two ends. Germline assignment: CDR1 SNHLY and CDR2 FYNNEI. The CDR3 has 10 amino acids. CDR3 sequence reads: CASSSLEAFF. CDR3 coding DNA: TGTGCCAGCAGTTCCCTAGAAGCTTTCTTT.

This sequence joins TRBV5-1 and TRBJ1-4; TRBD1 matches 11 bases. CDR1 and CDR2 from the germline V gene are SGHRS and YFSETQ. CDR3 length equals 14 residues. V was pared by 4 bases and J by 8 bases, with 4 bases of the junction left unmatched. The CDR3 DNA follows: TGCGCCAGCAGCACCGGACAGGGGGCCGAAAAACTGTTTTTT. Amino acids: CASSTGQGAEKLFF.

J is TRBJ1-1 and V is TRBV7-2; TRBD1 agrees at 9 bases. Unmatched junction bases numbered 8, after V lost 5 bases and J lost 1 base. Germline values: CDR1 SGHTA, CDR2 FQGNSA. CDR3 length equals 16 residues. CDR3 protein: CASSITGGSRNTEAFF. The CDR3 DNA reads TGTGCCAGCAGCATTACAGGGGGCTCGCGGAACACTGAAGCTTTCTTT. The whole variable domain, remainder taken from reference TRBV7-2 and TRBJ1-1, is GAGVSQSPSNKVTEKGKDVELRCDPISGHTALYWYRQSLGQGLEFLIYFQGNSAPDKSGLPSDRFSAERTGGSVSTLTIQRTQQEDSAVYLCASSITGGSRNTEAFFGQGTRLTVV.

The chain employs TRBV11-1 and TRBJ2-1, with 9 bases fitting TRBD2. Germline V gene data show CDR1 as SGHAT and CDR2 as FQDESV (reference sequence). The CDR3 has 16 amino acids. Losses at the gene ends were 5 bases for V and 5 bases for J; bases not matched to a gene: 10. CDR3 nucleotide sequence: TGTGCCAGCAGCCCTAGTGGCGGGAGGGCCCACAATGAGCAGTTCTTC. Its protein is CASSPSGGRAHNEQFF.

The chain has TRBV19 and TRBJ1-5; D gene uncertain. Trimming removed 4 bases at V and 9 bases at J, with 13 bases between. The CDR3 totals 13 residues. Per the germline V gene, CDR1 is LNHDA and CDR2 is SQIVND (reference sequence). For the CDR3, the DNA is TGTGCCAGTAGTACCAAGCAAAATGGGCCCCAGCATTTT. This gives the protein CASSTKQNGPQHF.

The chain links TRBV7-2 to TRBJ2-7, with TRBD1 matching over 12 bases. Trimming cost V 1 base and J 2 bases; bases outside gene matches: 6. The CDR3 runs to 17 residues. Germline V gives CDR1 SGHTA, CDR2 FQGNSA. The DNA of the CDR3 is TGTGCCAGCAGCTTAGTAGGGGGACAGGGGGCCCCCTACGAGCAGTACTTC. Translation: CASSLVGGQGAPYEQYF.

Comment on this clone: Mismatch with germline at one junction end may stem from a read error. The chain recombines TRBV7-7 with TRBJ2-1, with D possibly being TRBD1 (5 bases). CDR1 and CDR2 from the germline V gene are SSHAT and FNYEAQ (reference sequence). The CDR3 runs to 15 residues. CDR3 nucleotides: TGTGCTAGCAGCCCAAACAGGTCGCCCTACAATGAGCAGTTCTTC. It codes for CASSPNRSPYNEQFF.